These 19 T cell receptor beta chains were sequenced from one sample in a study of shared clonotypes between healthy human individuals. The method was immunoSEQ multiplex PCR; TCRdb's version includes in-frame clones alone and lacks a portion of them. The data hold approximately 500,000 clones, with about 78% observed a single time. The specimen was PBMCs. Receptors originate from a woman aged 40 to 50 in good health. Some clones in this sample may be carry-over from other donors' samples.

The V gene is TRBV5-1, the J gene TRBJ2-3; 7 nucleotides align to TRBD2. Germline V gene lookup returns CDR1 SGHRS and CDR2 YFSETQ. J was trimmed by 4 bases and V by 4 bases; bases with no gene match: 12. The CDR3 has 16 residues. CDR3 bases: TGCGCCAGCAGCAACCAGGGACCAGGGAGGGCAGATACGCAGTATTTT. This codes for CASSNQGPGRADTQYF.

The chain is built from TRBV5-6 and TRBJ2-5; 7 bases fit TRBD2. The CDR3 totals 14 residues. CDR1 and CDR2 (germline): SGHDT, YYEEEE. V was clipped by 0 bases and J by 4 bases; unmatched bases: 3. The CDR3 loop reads CASSLVSGGETQYF. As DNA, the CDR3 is TGTGCCAGCAGCTTGGTCTCGGGGGGAGAGACCCAGTACTTC.

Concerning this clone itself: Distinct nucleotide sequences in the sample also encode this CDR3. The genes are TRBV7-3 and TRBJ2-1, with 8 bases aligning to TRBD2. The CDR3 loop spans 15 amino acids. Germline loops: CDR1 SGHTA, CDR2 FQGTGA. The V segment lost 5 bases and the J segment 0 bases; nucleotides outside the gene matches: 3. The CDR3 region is CASSPLAGSYNEQFF. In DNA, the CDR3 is TGTGCCAGCAGCCCCCTAGCGGGCTCCTACAATGAGCAGTTCTTC. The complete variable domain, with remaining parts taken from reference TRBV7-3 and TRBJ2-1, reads GAGVSQTPSNKVTEKGKYVELRCDPISGHTALYWYRQSLGQGPEFLIYFQGTGAADDSGLPNDRFFAVRPEGSVSTLKIQRTERGDSAVYLCASSPLAGSYNEQFFGPGTRLTVL.

The CDR3: CSGARGRSTEAFF. CDR3 DNA sequence: TGCAGCGGGGCCAGGGGGCGAAGTACTGAAGCTTTCTTT. The chain couples TRBV29-1 to TRBJ1-1; 8 nucleotides line up with TRBD1. Germline CDR1 is SQVTM and CDR2 is ANQGSEA. CDR3 length equals 13 residues. After removal of 7 bases from V and 5 bases from J, the junction contained 9 bases not matched to a gene.

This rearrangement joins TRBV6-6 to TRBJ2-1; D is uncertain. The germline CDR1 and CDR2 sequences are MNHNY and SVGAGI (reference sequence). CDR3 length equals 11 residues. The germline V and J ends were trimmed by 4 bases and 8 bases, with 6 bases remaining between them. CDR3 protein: CASSLYDEQFF. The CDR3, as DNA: TGTGCCAGCAGTTTGTACGATGAGCAGTTCTTC.

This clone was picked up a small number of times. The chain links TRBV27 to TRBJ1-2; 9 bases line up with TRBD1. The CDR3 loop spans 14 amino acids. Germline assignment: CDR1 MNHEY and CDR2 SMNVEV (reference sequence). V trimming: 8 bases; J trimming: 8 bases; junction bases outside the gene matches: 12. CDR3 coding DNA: TGTGCCAGCCCACCGGCGGGACAGGGCTTGGGCTACACCTTC. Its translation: CASPPAGQGLGYTF.

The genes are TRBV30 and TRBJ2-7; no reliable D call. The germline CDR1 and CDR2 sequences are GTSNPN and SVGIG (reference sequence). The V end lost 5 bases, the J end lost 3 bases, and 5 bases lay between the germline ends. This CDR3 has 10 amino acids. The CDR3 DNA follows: TGTGCCTGGGGGAACTACGAGCAGTACTTC. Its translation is CAWGNYEQYF.

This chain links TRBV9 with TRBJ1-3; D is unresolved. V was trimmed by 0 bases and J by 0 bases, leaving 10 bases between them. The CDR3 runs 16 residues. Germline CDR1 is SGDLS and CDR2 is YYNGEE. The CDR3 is CASSVDPLYSGNTIYF. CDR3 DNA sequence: TGTGCCAGCAGCGTAGACCCGCTATACTCTGGAAACACCATATATTTT.

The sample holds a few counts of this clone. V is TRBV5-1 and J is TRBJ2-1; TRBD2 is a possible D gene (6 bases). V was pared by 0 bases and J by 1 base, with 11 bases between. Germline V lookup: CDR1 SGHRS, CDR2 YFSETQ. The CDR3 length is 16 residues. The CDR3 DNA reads TGCGCCAGCAGCTTGGTGGCGGGACGGTCCTACAATGAGCAGTTCTTC. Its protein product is CASSLVAGRSYNEQFF.

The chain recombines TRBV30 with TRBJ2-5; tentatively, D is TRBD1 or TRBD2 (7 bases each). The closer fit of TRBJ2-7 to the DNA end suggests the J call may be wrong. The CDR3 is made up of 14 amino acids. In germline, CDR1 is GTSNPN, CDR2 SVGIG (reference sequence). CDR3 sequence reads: CAWTRGGRLNEQYF. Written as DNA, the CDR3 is TGTGCCTGGACCAGGGGGGGGAGACTTAACGAGCAGTACTTC.

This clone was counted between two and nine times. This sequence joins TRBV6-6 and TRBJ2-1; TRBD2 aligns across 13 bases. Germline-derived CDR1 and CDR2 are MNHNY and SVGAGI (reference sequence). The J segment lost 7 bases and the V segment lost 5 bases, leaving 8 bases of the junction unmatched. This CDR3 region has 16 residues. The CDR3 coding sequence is TGTGCCAGCAGTCAGAGACTAGCGGGAGGTGGTAATGAGCAGTTCTTC. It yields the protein CASSQRLAGGGNEQFF.

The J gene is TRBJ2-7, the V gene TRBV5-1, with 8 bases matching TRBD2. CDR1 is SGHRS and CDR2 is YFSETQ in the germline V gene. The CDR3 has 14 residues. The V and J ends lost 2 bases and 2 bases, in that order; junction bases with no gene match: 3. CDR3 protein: CASSFDSGTYEQYF. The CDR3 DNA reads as TGCGCCAGCAGCTTTGATAGCGGGACCTACGAGCAGTACTTC.

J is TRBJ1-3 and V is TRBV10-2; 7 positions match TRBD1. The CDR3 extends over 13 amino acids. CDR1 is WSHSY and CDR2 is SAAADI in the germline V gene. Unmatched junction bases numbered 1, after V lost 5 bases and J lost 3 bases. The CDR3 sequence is CASSRDSGNTIYF. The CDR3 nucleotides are TGCGCCAGCAGTCGGGACAGTGGAAACACCATATATTTT.

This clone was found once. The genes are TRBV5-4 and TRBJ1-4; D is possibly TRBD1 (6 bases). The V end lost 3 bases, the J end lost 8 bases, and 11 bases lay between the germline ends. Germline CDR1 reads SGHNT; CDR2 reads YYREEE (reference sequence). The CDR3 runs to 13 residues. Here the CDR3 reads CASSYKGGEKLFF. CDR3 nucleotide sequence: TGTGCCAGCAGCTACAAGGGGGGCGAAAAACTGTTTTTT. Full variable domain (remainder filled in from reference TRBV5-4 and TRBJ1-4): ETGVTQSPTHLIKTRGQQVTLRCSSQSGHNTVSWYQQALGQGPQFIFQYYREEENGRGNFPPRFSGLQFPNYSSELNVNALELDDSALYLCASSYKGGEKLFFGSGTQLSVL.

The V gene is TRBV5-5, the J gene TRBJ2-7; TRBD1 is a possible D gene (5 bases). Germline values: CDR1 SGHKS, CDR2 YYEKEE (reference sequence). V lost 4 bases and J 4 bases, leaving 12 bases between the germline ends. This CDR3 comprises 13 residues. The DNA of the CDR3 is TGTGCCAGCAGCGGGCAGGGAATATACGAGCAGTACTTC. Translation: CASSGQGIYEQYF.

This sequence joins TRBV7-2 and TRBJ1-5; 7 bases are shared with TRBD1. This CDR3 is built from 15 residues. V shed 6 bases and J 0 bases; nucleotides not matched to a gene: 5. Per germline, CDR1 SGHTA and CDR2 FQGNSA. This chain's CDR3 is CASRKGQNSNQPQHF. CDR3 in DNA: TGTGCCAGCAGGAAGGGACAGAATAGCAATCAGCCCCAGCATTTT. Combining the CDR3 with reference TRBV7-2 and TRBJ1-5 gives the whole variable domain GAGVSQSPSNKVTEKGKDVELRCDPISGHTALYWYRQSLGQGLEFLIYFQGNSAPDKSGLPSDRFSAERTGGSVSTLTIQRTQQEDSAVYLCASRKGQNSNQPQHFGDGTRLSIL.

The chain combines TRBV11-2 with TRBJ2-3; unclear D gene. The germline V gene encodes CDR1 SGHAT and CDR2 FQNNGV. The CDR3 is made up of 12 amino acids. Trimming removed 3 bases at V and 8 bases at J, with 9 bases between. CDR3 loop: CASSFSPSTQYF. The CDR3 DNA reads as TGTGCCAGCAGCTTTAGCCCCAGTACGCAGTATTTT.

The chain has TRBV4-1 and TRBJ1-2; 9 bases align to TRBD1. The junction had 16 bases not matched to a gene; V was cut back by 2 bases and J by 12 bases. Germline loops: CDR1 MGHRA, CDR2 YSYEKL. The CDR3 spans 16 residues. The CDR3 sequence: CASSQLRGGTGIRNTF. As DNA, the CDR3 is TGCGCCAGCAGCCAACTCAGGGGGGGGACAGGGATCCGCAACACCTTC.

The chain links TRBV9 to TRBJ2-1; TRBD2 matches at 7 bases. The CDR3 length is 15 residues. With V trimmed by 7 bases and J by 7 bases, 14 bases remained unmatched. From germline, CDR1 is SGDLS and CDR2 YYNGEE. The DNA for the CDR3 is TGTGCCAGCTCCGTGACTAGCAACGATGGAAATGAGCAGTTCTTC. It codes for CASSVTSNDGNEQFF.